This TCR beta chain was found in a study of cytomegalovirus exposure and HLA in healthy donors. The PCR contained 60 Vbeta and 13 Jbeta primers. The assay was immunoSEQ multiplex PCR, and TCRdb's table has in-frame clones only and misses some. Found here are fewer than 200,000 clones, about 84% of them singletons; the top ten hold over 12%. Germline lookup yields CDR1 LGHNA and CDR2 YNFKEQ. The CDR3 consists of 15 residues. V lost 7 bases to trimming and J lost 7 bases; unmatched junction nucleotides: 10. The genes are TRBV4-2 and TRBJ1-6, with 7 positions matching TRBD1. The TCR originated in a woman aged 30 to 39 in good health and CMV-seropositive. The sample comprised PBMCs. CDR3 in DNA: TGTGCCAGCAACAGTCCCGACAGGGAAAATTCACCCCTCCACTTT. Its protein is CASNSPDRENSPLHF.